The 20 T cell receptor beta chains below come from one sample, sequenced in a study of cytomegalovirus exposure and HLA in healthy donors (dated by TCRdb to about 2017). Libraries came from the immunoSEQ multiplex PCR assay. The source is immuneACCESS, and TCRdb retained only in-frame sequences with V and J called. Part of the clones is not carried over; for the studies checked, unresolved V genes explain less than half of this, and the remainder is unexplained. In this sample the table shows hundreds of thousands of clones, 75% to 90% of which occur a single time. Roughly 0.8% of the sample is taken by the ten largest. Input material: PBMCs. These receptors came from a woman younger than 30 in good health and CMV-seronegative.

The chain carries TRBV4-2 and TRBJ2-3; 8 bases line up with TRBD2. The germline V gene has CDR1 LGHNA and CDR2 YNFKEQ. J was trimmed by 6 bases and V by 0 bases; bases with no gene match: 5. The CDR3 runs to 15 residues. The CDR3 DNA reads TGTGCCAGCAGCCAAGATCTAGCGGGTAAGGATACGCAGTATTTT. It specifies CASSQDLAGKDTQYF.

The genes are TRBV7-9 and TRBJ2-4, with D perhaps matching TRBD1 (6 bases). CDR1 SEHNR and CDR2 FQNEAQ come from the germline V gene (reference sequence). Trimming took 5 bases from V and 7 from J, leaving 15 bases between them. The CDR3 has 14 residues. The CDR3 spells CASSATYRDNIQYF. As DNA, the CDR3 is TGTGCCAGCAGCGCTACATACAGGGACAACATTCAGTACTTC.

The chain has TRBV6-5 and TRBJ1-1; the match to TRBD1 covers 9 bases. CDR1 MNHEY and CDR2 SVGAGI come from the germline V gene. CDR3 length equals 14 residues. The J segment lost 4 bases and the V segment lost 5 bases, leaving 5 bases of the junction unmatched. The DNA for the CDR3 is TGTGCCAGCAGTGGACAGGGGCTGGGCACTGAAGCTTTCTTT. Protein sequence: CASSGQGLGTEAFF.

The chain employs TRBV29-1 and TRBJ2-1, with 8 bases aligning to TRBD2. Germline loops: CDR1 SQVTM, CDR2 ANQGSEA. The junction had 6 bases not matched to a gene; V was cut back by 2 bases and J by 6 bases. This CDR3 contains 14 residues. The CDR3 bases are TGCAGCGTTGAAAAGAGCGGGAGACGCAATGAGCAGTTCTTC. The encoded protein is CSVEKSGRRNEQFF.

The chain has TRBV5-1 and TRBJ1-1; no clear D gene. The V end was cut by 0 bases, the J end by 0 bases, with 6 bases between. This CDR3 is built from 14 residues. Germline loops: CDR1 SGHRS, CDR2 YFSETQ. CDR3 DNA: TGCGCCAGCAGCTTGGTTACACTGAACACTGAAGCTTTCTTT. This sequence encodes CASSLVTLNTEAFF.

The chain has TRBV6-1 and TRBJ1-3; D is unclear. V dropped 2 bases and J dropped 0 bases, with 17 bases sitting between them. Germline V lookup: CDR1 MNHNS, CDR2 SASEGT. This CDR3 has 18 amino acids. This chain's CDR3 is CASSEFLVITDSGNTIYF. The CDR3 DNA reads TGTGCCAGCAGTGAATTTCTGGTGATAACAGACTCTGGAAACACCATATATTTT.

A few counts support this clone. The chain combines TRBV16 with TRBJ2-7, with a tentative D call TRBD1 (5 bases). With 4 bases removed from V and 3 bases from J, the gap between germline ends came to 13 bases. Germline values: CDR1 KGHSY, CDR2 FQNENV. CDR3 length: 14 residues. The DNA for the CDR3 is TGTGCCAGCAGCCGATTTGTGGACAACTACGAGCAGTACTTC. It yields the protein CASSRFVDNYEQYF. Looking up the rest from reference TRBV16 and TRBJ2-7 gives the full variable domain: GEEVAQTPKHLVRGEGQKAKLYCAPIKGHSYVFWYQQVLKNEFKFLISFQNENVFDETGMPKERFSAKCLPNSPCSLEIQATKLEDSAVYFCASSRFVDNYEQYFGPGTRLTVT.

This clone came up a few times. The genes are TRBV7-3 and TRBJ2-7; D possibly corresponds to TRBD2 (6 bases). This CDR3 region has 14 residues. V dropped 5 bases and J dropped 1 base, with 12 bases sitting between them. In germline, CDR1 is SGHTA, CDR2 FQGTGA. The CDR3 nucleotides are TGTGCCAGCAGCCCCGGGACTGTGTCCTACGAGCAGTACTTC. Protein product: CASSPGTVSYEQYF. The full variable domain, with the rest looked up from reference TRBV7-3 and TRBJ2-7, is GAGVSQTPSNKVTEKGKYVELRCDPISGHTALYWYRQSLGQGPEFLIYFQGTGAADDSGLPNDRFFAVRPEGSVSTLKIQRTERGDSAVYLCASSPGTVSYEQYFGPGTRLTVT.

This chain uses TRBV27 with TRBJ2-7; 9 nucleotides match TRBD2. Trimming cost V 3 bases and J 4 bases; bases outside gene matches: 4. The CDR3 totals 14 residues. Germline V gene sequence: CDR1 MNHEY, CDR2 SMNVEV (reference sequence). In DNA, the CDR3 is TGTGCCAGCAGTTTCGCGGGGGGGTTTTACGAGCAGTACTTC. Translating it yields CASSFAGGFYEQYF.

V and J are TRBV5-5 and TRBJ1-6; the match to TRBD1 covers 7 bases. This CDR3 region has 15 residues. CDR1 is SGHKS, CDR2 YYEKEE, per germline (reference sequence). The junction had 9 bases not matched to a gene; V was cut back by 2 bases and J by 10 bases. The CDR3 protein is CASSLPVTGKSPLHF. CDR3 coding DNA: TGTGCCAGCAGCTTACCCGTGACAGGGAAATCACCCCTCCACTTT. The whole variable domain, filled in from reference TRBV5-5 and TRBJ1-6, reads DAGVTQSPTHLIKTRGQQVTLRCSPISGHKSVSWYQQVLGQGPQFIFQYYEKEERGRGNFPDRFSARQFPNYSSELNVNALLLGDSALYLCASSLPVTGKSPLHFGNGTRLTVT.

The rearrangement uses TRBV7-9 and TRBJ1-1; 7 bases match TRBD1. The CDR3 totals 12 residues. From germline, CDR1 is SEHNR and CDR2 FQNEAQ (reference sequence). The trim removed 7 bases at V and 4 bases at J, leaving 3 bases unmatched. CDR3 protein: CASTTGATEAFF. In nucleotides, the CDR3 is TGTGCCAGCACCACAGGGGCCACTGAAGCTTTCTTT.

The CDR3 protein is CASRTFGLNYEQYF. CDR3 sequence (DNA): TGTGCCAGCAGAACGTTCGGACTAAATTACGAGCAGTACTTC. V and J are TRBV2 and TRBJ2-7, with D tentatively TRBD2 (6 bases). Germline CDR1 is SNHLY and CDR2 is FYNNEI. The V end lost 6 bases, the J end lost 4 bases, and 16 bases lay between the germline ends. The CDR3 runs 14 residues.

The chain combines TRBV18 with TRBJ1-2; D unclear. CDR1 and CDR2 (germline): KGHSH, LQKENI. Trimming removed 3 bases from V and 3 bases from J, with 11 bases in between. The CDR3 runs to 14 residues. For the CDR3, the DNA is TGTGCCAGCTCACCCGCCGGGGTTTACTATGGCTACACCTTC. Amino acid sequence: CASSPAGVYYGYTF.

The J gene is TRBJ2-1, the V gene TRBV9, with 15 bases matching TRBD2. CDR3 size: 18 residues. Unmatched junction bases numbered 9, after V lost 4 bases and J lost 4 bases. The germline V gene has CDR1 SGDLS and CDR2 YYNGEE. The CDR3 sequence: CASSPQGLAGGPYNEQFF. As DNA, the CDR3 is TGTGCCAGCAGCCCCCAAGGACTAGCGGGAGGGCCGTACAATGAGCAGTTCTTC.

The genes are TRBV9 and TRBJ1-1; D not certain. The CDR3 contains 14 residues. The V and J ends lost 0 bases and 1 base respectively, with 7 bases between them. Germline CDR1 reads SGDLS; CDR2 reads YYNGEE. This CDR3 reads CASSVVPSNTEAFF. CDR3 coding DNA: TGTGCCAGCAGCGTAGTTCCCTCGAACACTGAAGCTTTCTTT.

The CDR3 DNA is TGTGCCAGCAGTGAAAACCCCAGAGAGCAGTTCTTC. It translates to CASSENPREQFF. The genes are TRBV2 and TRBJ2-1; D gene unclear. There are 12 residues in the CDR3. V lost 2 bases and J 10 bases, leaving 9 bases between the germline ends. CDR1 and CDR2 from the germline V gene are SNHLY and FYNNEI. The entire variable domain, with the rest obtained from reference TRBV2 and TRBJ2-1, is as follows: EPEVTQTPSHQVTQMGQEVILRCVPISNHLYFYWYRQILGQKVEFLVSFYNNEISEKSEIFDDQFSVERPDGSNFTLKIRSTKLEDSAMYFCASSENPREQFFGPGTRLTVL.

The rearrangement uses TRBV5-1 and TRBJ2-7; D is perhaps TRBD2 (5 bases). The CDR3 contains 15 residues. Germline V gene data show CDR1 as SGHRS and CDR2 as YFSETQ. Trimming took 7 bases from V and 1 from J, leaving 18 bases between them. This CDR3 is CASRAEQTISYEQYF. CDR3 coding DNA: TGCGCCAGCCGAGCGGAACAGACCATTTCCTACGAGCAGTACTTC.

This clone appeared a few times. The J gene is TRBJ1-6, the V gene TRBV28, with D unresolved. The CDR3 has 14 amino acids. Germline assignment: CDR1 MDHEN and CDR2 SYDVKM. V was shortened by 2 bases and J by 9 bases, with 11 bases between the two germline ends. DNA of the CDR3: TGTGCCAGCAGTTTAAGTCGCAGAAGTTCACCCCTCCACTTT. This translates into CASSLSRRSSPLHF. Using reference TRBV28 and TRBJ1-6 for the parts outside the CDR3, the full variable domain is DVKVTQSSRYLVKRTGEKVFLECVQDMDHENMFWYRQDPGLGLRLIYFSYDVKMKEKGDIPEGYSVSREKKERFSLILESASTNQTSMYLCASSLSRRSSPLHFGNGTRLTVT.

This clone was picked up a small number of times. This chain links TRBV25-1 with TRBJ1-4, with 9 bases matching TRBD1. The CDR3 extends over 15 amino acids. J was trimmed by 7 bases and V by 3 bases; bases with no gene match: 6. CDR1 is MGHDK and CDR2 is SYGVNS in the germline V gene. The CDR3 here is CASSDAGTGTEKLFF. CDR3 DNA sequence: TGTGCCAGCAGTGATGCCGGGACAGGGACTGAAAAACTGTTTTTT. The full variable domain, with the rest looked up from reference TRBV25-1 and TRBJ1-4, is EADIYQTPRYLVIGTGKKITLECSQTMGHDKMYWYQQDPGMELHLIHYSYGVNSTEKGDLSSESTVSRIRTEHFPLTLESARPSHTSQYLCASSDAGTGTEKLFFGSGTQLSVL.

In DNA, the CDR3 is TGTGCCAGCAACCAGGGGGAAAGGTATGGCTACACCTTC. Amino acid sequence: CASNQGERYGYTF. This chain connects TRBV6-6 to TRBJ1-2, with 7 bases aligning to TRBD1. With V trimmed by 7 bases and J by 5 bases, 7 bases remained unmatched. The CDR3 runs 13 residues. Looked up from germline, CDR1 is MNHNY and CDR2 is SVGAGI (reference sequence).